Detailed here is one T cell receptor (beta chain). The CDR3 spans 15 residues. Trimming stripped 4 bases from V and 1 base from J, with 13 bases between. Germline CDR1 is MGHDK and CDR2 is SYGVNS. This sample is drawn from a study of blood T cell repertoires in COVID-19. Repertoires were generated with immunoSEQ multiplex PCR, while TCRdb's copy carries only in-frame clones and drops some. The repertoire has some 150,000 clones, almost 85% of them found once; the top ten carry about 8%. The sequenced sample consisted of peripheral blood. This clonotype was sampled from a middle-aged man who had recovered from COVID-19. The genes are TRBV25-1 and TRBJ1-1; D gene ambiguous. The CDR3 loop reads CASSAFAGENTEAFF. The DNA for the CDR3 is TGTGCCAGCAGTGCCTTTGCCGGGGAGAACACTGAAGCTTTCTTT.